A single sample is the source of the 18 T cell receptor beta chains below, sequenced in a study of regulatory T cells in long-lasting Graves disease. Time point indicated: newly diagnosed GD, antithyroid drugs for less than 3 months. Scientists built the TCR library using RNA that was extracted from PBMCs. HTBI primers from iRepertoire and Arm-PCR of CDR3 regions yielded the TCR beta libraries. One entry per CDR3 protein results from TCRdb running MiXCR on the multiplex PCR reads. The profile shows hundreds of thousands of distinct CDR3 sequences, 15% to 20% of them singletons. This same sample was also part of a study on T cells in Graves' hyperthyroidism and ophthalmopathy.

The material was peripheral blood mononuclear cells (PBMCs), obtained at new diagnosis, from a patient treated with antithyroid drugs. These receptors all come from a woman aged 40 to 65 with Graves disease.

As regards this clonotype: A junction end diverges from the germline sequence, so it may reflect a read error. This rearrangement joins TRBV5-1 to TRBJ1-1, with a weak D call TRBD1 (5 bases). Germline V gene lookup returns CDR1 SGHRS and CDR2 YFSETQ. The CDR3 runs to 23 residues. In DNA form, the CDR3 reads TGCGCCAGCAGCTTGGTATTTGCCACCCCAGGTATGACGGGGCCCCGCCGGGAAACTGAAGCTTCCTTT. This translates into CASSLVFATPGMTGPRRETEASF.

This clonotype was seen a handful of times. This rearrangement joins TRBV6-1 to TRBJ2-1, with 7 bases aligning to TRBD2. The CDR3 length is 15 residues. Losses at the gene ends were 7 bases for V and 0 bases for J; bases not matched to a gene: 6. The germline V gene encodes CDR1 MNHNS and CDR2 SASEGT. The CDR3 region is CASMLQRGSYNEQFF. CDR3 nucleotide sequence: TGTGCCAGCATGCTGCAGCGGGGCTCCTACAATGAGCAGTTCTTC.

In this sample, this clonotype turned up a few times. The CDR3 bases are TGCGCCAGCAGCTTCACGGCAGGAGGGTTCGGTTCTGGGGCCAACGTCCTGACTTTC. Translation: CASSFTAGGFGSGANVLTF. The rearrangement joins TRBV5-1 to TRBJ2-6, with a weak D call TRBD2 (6 bases). V lost 2 bases, J lost 1 base, and 19 bases lay in between. The CDR3 runs 19 residues. CDR1 and CDR2 (germline): SGHRS, YFSETQ.

For the CDR3, the DNA is TGCGCCAGCAGCTCTAGCTGGCAGACCCAGTACTTC. This gives the protein CASSSSWQTQYF. The V call is TRBV5-1, the J call TRBJ2-5, with D possibly matching TRBD2 (5 bases). Germline values: CDR1 SGHRS, CDR2 YFSETQ. There are 12 residues in the CDR3. V lost 3 bases and J lost 6, with 9 bases in between.

Here the CDR3 reads CASSFPEQYF. Written as DNA, the CDR3 is TGTGCCAGCAGTTTCCCCGAGCAGTACTTC. This chain joins TRBV12-3 or TRBV12-4 and TRBJ2-7; no clear D. V was clipped by 3 bases and J by 6 bases, with 3 bases between them. The CDR3 has 10 amino acids.

The V and J genes are TRBV3-1 and TRBJ1-5, with TRBD1 as a possible D gene (6 bases). The CDR3 is 13 residues long. CDR1 and CDR2 from the germline V gene are LGHDT and YNNKEL (reference sequence). V lost 4 bases and J lost 9, with 13 bases in between. CDR3 protein: CASSRTSTGPQHF. The CDR3, as DNA: TGTGCCAGCAGCCGAACCTCGACAGGGCCCCAGCATTTT. The full variable domain, completed using reference TRBV3-1 and TRBJ1-5, is DTAVSQTPKYLVTQMGNDKSIKCEQNLGHDTMYWYKQDSKKFLKIMFSYNNKELIINETVPNRFSPKSPDKAHLNLHINSLELGDSAVYFCASSRTSTGPQHFGDGTRLSIL.

Only a few counts were recorded for this clonotype. The chain recombines TRBV7-3 with TRBJ1-5; weak D call: TRBD1 (5 bases). The CDR3 contains 16 residues. V lost 5 bases to trimming and J lost 7 bases, with 21 bases between them. Per the germline V gene, CDR1 is SGHTA and CDR2 is FQGTGA. The CDR3 reads CASSVLFGAGRQPQHF. The CDR3 DNA reads TGTGCCAGCAGCGTGTTGTTCGGGGCAGGTCGGCAGCCCCAGCATTTT.

The chain couples TRBV6-1 to TRBJ1-4; D might be TRBD1 (5 bases). V was trimmed by 7 bases and J by 8 bases, leaving 17 bases between them. The CDR3 has 14 residues. Germline CDR1 MNHNS, CDR2 SASEGT. For the CDR3, the DNA is TGTGCCAGCACCTCGGGGAGGGGAAGCGAAAAACTGTTTTTT. Protein product: CASTSGRGSEKLFF.

This clonotype was observed a single time. This chain joins TRBV24-1 and TRBJ1-2; TRBD1 matches 12 bases. The V segment lost 4 bases and the J segment 4 bases; nucleotides outside the gene matches: 6. This CDR3 comprises 16 residues. The V gene's germline CDR1 is KGHDR and CDR2 SFDVKD. This CDR3 reads CATSDPGQGARYGYTF. The CDR3 bases are TGTGCCACCAGTGACCCGGGACAGGGGGCTCGCTATGGCTACACCTTC.

The table lists this clonotype with many counts. The chain carries TRBV6-1 and TRBJ1-1; D is perhaps TRBD1 (5 bases). Trimming left V 6 bases short and J 0 bases short, with 11 bases between. This CDR3 contains 14 residues. Germline V gene sequence: CDR1 MNHNS, CDR2 SASEGT. The CDR3 DNA sequence: TGTGCCAGCAGGGGGGGGGTAGTGAACACTGAAGCTTTCTTT. Translation: CASRGGVVNTEAFF.

This clonotype was detected a few times. This chain connects TRBV11-2 to TRBJ2-5, with D possibly being TRBD2 (6 bases). V was trimmed by 6 bases and J by 1 base, leaving 15 bases between them. The V gene's germline CDR1 is SGHAT and CDR2 FQNNGV. The CDR3 contains 15 residues. The CDR3 region is CASSTLSGSQETQYF. In DNA, the CDR3 is TGTGCCAGCAGTACACTTAGCGGCTCCCAAGAGACCCAGTACTTC.

This clonotype has just a few counts. This chain uses TRBV19 with TRBJ1-5; D is perhaps TRBD1 (5 bases). The CDR3 sequence is 15 residues long. Germline values: CDR1 LNHDA, CDR2 SQIVND (reference sequence). The ends were cut back, 3 bases at V and 4 bases at J, with 13 bases in the middle. CDR3 DNA: TGTGCCAGTAGTATCCCAGGGAGATTAAATCAGCCCCAGCATTTT. It specifies CASSIPGRLNQPQHF.

The CDR3 DNA is TGTGCCAGCAGTGAAGCGTACAGGGATGAGCAGTTCTTC. Encoded protein: CASSEAYRDEQFF. The V and J genes are TRBV2 and TRBJ2-1; D perhaps matches TRBD1 (6 bases). The V and J ends lost 0 bases and 8 bases respectively, with 8 bases between them. The CDR3 has 13 residues. Germline V gives CDR1 SNHLY, CDR2 FYNNEI.

This clonotype appeared a few times. This chain joins TRBV20-1 and TRBJ2-2; D call uncertain. The germline V gene has CDR1 DFQATT and CDR2 SNEGSKA (reference sequence). CDR3 length: 13 amino acids. The germline V and J ends were trimmed by 4 bases and 0 bases, with 6 bases remaining between them. Written as DNA, the CDR3 is TGCAGTGCTATCTTAACGAACACCGGGGAGCTGTTTTTT. Translated, it gives CSAILTNTGELFF.

This clonotype has just a few counts. The chain employs TRBV11-3 and TRBJ2-1; weak D call: TRBD2 (5 bases). The CDR3 extends over 19 amino acids. Trimming removed 0 bases from V and 4 bases from J, with 22 bases in between. Germline V CDR1 and CDR2: SGHNT, YENEEA. This CDR3 reads CASSLDLVVGPTKYNEQFF. For the CDR3, the DNA is TGTGCCAGCAGCTTAGATCTGGTAGTGGGCCCGACTAAATACAATGAGCAGTTCTTC.

This clonotype was detected only a few times. This chain links TRBV14 with TRBJ2-7; either TRBD1 or TRBD2 may supply D (5 bases each). The CDR3 length is 15 residues. Trimming removed 4 bases at V and 1 base at J, with 14 bases between. CDR1 and CDR2 (germline): SGHDN, FVKESK. The chain's CDR3 is CASSLLEAGSYEQYF. The CDR3 coding sequence is TGTGCCAGCAGCCTCCTGGAGGCAGGGTCCTACGAGCAGTACTTC.

The V gene is TRBV27, the J gene TRBJ2-1; TRBD2 matches at 14 bases. The trim removed 10 bases at V and 7 bases at J, leaving 9 bases unmatched. Germline V gives CDR1 MNHEY, CDR2 SMNVEV (reference sequence). CDR3 size: 15 residues. The CDR3 is CATRLAGGGGNEQFF. The DNA for the CDR3 is TGTGCCACCAGACTAGCGGGGGGGGGAGGTAATGAGCAGTTCTTC.

The chain couples TRBV28 to TRBJ2-1, with TRBD2 identical over 8 bases. The DNA end favors TRBJ2-5, so the J call may be wrong. CDR1 MDHEN and CDR2 SYDVKM come from the germline V gene. The CDR3 consists of 13 residues. The CDR3 protein is CASRRGGIETQYF. CDR3 in DNA: TGTGCCAGCAGACGGGGGGGCATAGAGACCCAGTACTTC.